This T cell receptor beta chain was documented in a study of OX40 agonist ivuxolimab in advanced cancers. For the study at large: Patients with prior anti-PD-1, anti-PD-L1 or anti-CTLA-4 therapy were eligible; approximately 40% had some.

Libraries were prepared by immunoSEQ multiplex PCR; TCRdb keeps only in-frame clonotypes and omits some of them. Altogether tens of thousands of clones are present, approximately 86% being singletons, with the ten largest covering about 1.3%. Germline assignment: CDR1 MDHEN and CDR2 SYDVKM. This CDR3 spans 12 amino acids. V was shortened by 4 bases and J by 1 base, with 5 bases between the two germline ends. With regard to this clone: Other DNA sequences in this specimen translate into the identical CDR3.

The clonotype originates from an adult with an advanced solid tumor such as melanoma, head and neck, liver or kidney cancer. Sample: CD4+ or CD8+ T cells sorted from blood, taken in a trial of the OX40 agonist ivuxolimab. The V and J genes are TRBV28 and TRBJ2-7, with unresolved D. The CDR3 loop reads CASSSPSYEQYF. DNA of the CDR3: TGTGCCAGCAGTTCCCCATCCTACGAGCAGTACTTC.